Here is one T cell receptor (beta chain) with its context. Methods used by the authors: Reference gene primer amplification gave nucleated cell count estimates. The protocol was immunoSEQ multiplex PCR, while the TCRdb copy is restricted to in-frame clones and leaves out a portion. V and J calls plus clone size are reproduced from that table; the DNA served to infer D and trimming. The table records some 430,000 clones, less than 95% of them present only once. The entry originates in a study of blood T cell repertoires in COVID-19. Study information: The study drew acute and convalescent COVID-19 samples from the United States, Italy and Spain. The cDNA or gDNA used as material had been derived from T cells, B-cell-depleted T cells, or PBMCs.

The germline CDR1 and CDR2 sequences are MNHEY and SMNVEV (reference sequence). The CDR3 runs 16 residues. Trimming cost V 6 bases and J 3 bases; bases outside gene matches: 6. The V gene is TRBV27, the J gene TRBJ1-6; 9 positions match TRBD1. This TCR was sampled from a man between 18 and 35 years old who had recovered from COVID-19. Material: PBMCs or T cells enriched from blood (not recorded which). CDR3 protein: CASRAGTGNYNSPLHF. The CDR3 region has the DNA TGTGCCAGCAGGGCCGGGACAGGGAACTATAATTCACCCCTCCACTTT.